The subject of this entry is one TCR beta chain. The data were taken from a study of blood T cell repertoires in COVID-19. Across the whole study: Acute-phase and convalescent COVID-19 samples originated in the United States, Italy and Spain. PBMCs, B-cell-depleted T cells, or T cells provided the cDNA or gDNA that made up the material.

Sequencing used immunoSEQ multiplex PCR; TCRdb keeps in-frame clones, though not all of them. Here the sample spans around 180,000 clones, around 87% being singletons. The CDR3 covers 16 residues. The trim removed 4 bases at V and 3 bases at J, leaving 11 bases unmatched. The germline CDR1 and CDR2 sequences are SGHDT and YYEEEE. The receptor's source is a man between 35 and 55 years old with active or convalescent COVID-19. The material sequenced was peripheral blood. The gene calls are TRBV5-6 and TRBJ1-2, with TRBD1 matching over 8 bases. The CDR3 spells CASSLTPGQVDYGYTF. In nucleotides, the CDR3 is TGTGCCAGCAGCCTAACCCCGGGACAGGTCGACTATGGCTACACCTTC.